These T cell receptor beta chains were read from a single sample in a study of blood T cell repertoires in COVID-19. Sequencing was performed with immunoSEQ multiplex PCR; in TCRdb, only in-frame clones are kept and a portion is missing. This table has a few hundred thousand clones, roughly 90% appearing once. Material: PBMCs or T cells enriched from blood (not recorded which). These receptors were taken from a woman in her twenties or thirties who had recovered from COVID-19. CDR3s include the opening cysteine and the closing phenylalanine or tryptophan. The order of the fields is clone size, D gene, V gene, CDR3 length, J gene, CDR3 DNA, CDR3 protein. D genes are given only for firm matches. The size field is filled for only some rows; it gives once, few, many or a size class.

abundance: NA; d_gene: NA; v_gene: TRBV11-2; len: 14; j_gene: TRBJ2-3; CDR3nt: TGTGCCAGCAGCTGGGGGGTTAGCACAGATACGCAGTATTTT; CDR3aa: CASSWGVSTDTQYF
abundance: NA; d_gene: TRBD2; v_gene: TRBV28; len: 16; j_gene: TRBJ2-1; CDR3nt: TGTGCCAGCAGTTTTGGGACGGGAGGGCCTTTAAGTGAGCAGTTCTTC; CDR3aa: CASSFGTGGPLSEQFF
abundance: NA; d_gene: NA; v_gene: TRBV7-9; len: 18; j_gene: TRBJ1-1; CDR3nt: TGTGCCAGCAGCTTAGCAAGCAGGGCGAGTGGATTGGACACTGAAGCTTTCTTT; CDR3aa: CASSLASRASGLDTEAFF
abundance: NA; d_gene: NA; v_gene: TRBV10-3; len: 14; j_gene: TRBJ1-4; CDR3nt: TGTGCCATCAGTGAACGGTCCTCCCCTGAAAAACTGTTTTTT; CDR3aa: CAISERSSPEKLFF
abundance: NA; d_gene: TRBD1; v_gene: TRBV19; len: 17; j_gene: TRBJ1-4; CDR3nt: TGTGCCAGTAGTATAAGGGACAGCCTGTCGGTTGGTGAAAAACTGTTTTTT; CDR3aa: CASSIRDSLSVGEKLFF
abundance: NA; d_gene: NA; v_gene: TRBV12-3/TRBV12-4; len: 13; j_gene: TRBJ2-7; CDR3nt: TGTGCCAGCAGTTTATCGGAAGGGAGCGAGCAGTACTTC; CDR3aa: CASSLSEGSEQYF
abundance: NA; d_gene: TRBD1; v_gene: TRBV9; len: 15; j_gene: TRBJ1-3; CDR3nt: TGTGCCAGCAGCGAAACAGGGGCCTCTGGAAACACCATATATTTT; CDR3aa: CASSETGASGNTIYF
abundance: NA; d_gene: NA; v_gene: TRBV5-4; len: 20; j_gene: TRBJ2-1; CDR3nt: TGTGCCAGCAGCTACCTTCAGACAGCCTGGCGGGAAAGCTCCTACAATGAGCAGTTCTTC; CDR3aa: CASSYLQTAWRESSYNEQFF
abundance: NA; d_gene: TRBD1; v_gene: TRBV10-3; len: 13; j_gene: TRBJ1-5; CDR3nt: TGTGCCGGCGGACAGGAGGACCGTCAGCCCCAGCATTTT; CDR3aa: CAGGQEDRQPQHF
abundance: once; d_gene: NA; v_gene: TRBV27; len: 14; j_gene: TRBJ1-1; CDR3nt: TGTGCCAGCAGTTTAGGGGGGTATAGCACTGAAGCTTTCTTT; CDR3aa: CASSLGGYSTEAFF
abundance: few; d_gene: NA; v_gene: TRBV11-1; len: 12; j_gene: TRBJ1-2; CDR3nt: TGTGCCAGCCAAGGGGGGGAAAGACGCTACACCTTC; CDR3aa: CASQGGERRYTF
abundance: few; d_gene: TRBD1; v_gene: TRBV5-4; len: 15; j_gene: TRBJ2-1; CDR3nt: TGTGCCAGCAGCCGGGGACAGGGCGGGCGCAATGAGCAGTTCTTC; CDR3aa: CASSRGQGGRNEQFF
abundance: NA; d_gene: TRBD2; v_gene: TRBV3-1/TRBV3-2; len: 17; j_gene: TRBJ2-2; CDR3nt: TGTGCCAGCAGCCAAGATCTTATCGGGAGGGCCACCGGGGAGCTGTTTTTT; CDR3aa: CASSQDLIGRATGELFF
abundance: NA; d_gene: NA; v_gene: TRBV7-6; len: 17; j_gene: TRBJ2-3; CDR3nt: TGTGCCAGCAGCTTCCCAAGGCGGGCTTCGAGCACAGATACGCAGTATTTT; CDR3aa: CASSFPRRASSTDTQYF
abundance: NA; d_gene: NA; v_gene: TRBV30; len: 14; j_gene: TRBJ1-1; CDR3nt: TGTGCCTGGTGTAAATCGTCGGGAGACACTGAAGCTTTCTTT; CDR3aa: CAWCKSSGDTEAFF
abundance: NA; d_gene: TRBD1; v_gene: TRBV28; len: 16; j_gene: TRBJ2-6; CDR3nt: TGTGCCACACAGGGGGCTAGAGCCTCTGGGGCCAACGTCCTGACTTTC; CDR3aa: CATQGARASGANVLTF
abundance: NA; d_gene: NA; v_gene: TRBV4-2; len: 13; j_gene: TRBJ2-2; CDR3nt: TGTGCCAGCAGCCAATTCGGGGCCGGGGAGCTGTTTTTT; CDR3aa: CASSQFGAGELFF
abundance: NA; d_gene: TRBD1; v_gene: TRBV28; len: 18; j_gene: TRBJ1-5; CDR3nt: TGTGCCAGCCGAAGGACAGGGGGACTCGTTTATAGCAATCAGCCCCAGCATTTT; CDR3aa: CASRRTGGLVYSNQPQHF